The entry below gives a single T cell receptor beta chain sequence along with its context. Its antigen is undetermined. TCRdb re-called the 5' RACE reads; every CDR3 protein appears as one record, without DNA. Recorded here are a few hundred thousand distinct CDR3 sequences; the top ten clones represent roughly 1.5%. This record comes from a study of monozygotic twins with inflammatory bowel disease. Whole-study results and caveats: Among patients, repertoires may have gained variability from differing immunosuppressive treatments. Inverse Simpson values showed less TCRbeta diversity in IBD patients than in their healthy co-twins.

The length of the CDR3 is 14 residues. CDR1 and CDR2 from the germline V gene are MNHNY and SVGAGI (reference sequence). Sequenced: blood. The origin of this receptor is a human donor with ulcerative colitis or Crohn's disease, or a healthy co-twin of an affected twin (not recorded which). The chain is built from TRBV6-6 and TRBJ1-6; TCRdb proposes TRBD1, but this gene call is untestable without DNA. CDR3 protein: CASSTGTRYSPLHF.